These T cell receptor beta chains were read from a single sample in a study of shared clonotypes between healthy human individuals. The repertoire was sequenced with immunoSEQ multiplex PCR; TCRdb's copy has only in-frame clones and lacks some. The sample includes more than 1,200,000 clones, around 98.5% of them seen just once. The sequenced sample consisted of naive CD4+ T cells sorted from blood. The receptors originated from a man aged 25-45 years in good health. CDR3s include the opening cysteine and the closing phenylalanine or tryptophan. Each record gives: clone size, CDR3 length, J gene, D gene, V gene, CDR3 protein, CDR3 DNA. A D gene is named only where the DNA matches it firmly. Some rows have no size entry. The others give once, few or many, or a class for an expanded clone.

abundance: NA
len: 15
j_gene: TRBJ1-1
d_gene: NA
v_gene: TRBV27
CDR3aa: CASSLEGPGYAEAFF
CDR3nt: TGTGCCAGCAGTTTGGAGGGACCGGGGTATGCTGAAGCTTTCTTT

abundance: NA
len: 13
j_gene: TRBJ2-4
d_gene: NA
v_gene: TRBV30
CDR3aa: CATQAGAKNIQYF
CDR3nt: TGTGCCACCCAAGCGGGAGCCAAAAACATTCAGTACTTC

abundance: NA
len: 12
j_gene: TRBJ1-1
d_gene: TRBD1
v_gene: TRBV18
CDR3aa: CASSPGQGEAFF
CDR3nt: TGTGCCAGCTCACCAGGACAGGGGGAAGCTTTCTTT

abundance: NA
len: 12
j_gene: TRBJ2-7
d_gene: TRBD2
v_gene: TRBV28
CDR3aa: CASSLVAGGQYF
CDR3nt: TGTGCCAGCAGTTTAGTAGCGGGAGGGCAGTACTTC

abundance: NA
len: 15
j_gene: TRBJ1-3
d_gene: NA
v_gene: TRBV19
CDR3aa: CASSSSFFSGNTIYF
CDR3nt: TGTGCCAGTAGCTCCTCCTTCTTCTCTGGAAACACCATATATTTT

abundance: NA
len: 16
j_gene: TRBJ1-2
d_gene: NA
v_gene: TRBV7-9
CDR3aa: CASSLDRAFLNYGYTF
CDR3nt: TGTGCCAGCAGCTTAGATCGGGCCTTTCTCAACTATGGCTACACCTTC

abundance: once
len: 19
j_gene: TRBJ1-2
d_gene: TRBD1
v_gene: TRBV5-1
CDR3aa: CASSLATGGRPGLNYGYTF
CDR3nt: TGCGCCAGCAGCTTGGCCACAGGGGGCCGGCCAGGTCTCAACTATGGCTACACCTTC

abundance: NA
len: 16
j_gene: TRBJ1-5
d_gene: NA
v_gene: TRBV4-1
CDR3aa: CASSQGYGDVDQPQHF
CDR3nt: TGCGCCAGCAGCCAAGGATACGGGGACGTAGATCAGCCCCAGCATTTT

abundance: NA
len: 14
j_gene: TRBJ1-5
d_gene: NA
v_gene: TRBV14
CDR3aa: CASSPRQVKQPQHF
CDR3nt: TGTGCCAGCAGCCCCCGACAGGTAAAGCAGCCCCAGCATTTT

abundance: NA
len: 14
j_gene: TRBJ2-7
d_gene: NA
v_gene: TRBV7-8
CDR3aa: CASSFGSLLGEQYF
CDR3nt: TGTGCCAGCAGCTTCGGGAGTCTACTAGGGGAGCAGTACTTC

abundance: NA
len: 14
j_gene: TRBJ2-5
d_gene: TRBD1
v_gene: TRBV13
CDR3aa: CASSDTGGGETQYF
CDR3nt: TGTGCCAGCAGCGACACAGGGGGCGGAGAGACCCAGTACTTC

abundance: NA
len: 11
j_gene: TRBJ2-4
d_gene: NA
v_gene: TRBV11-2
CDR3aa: CASSLDRNQYF
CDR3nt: TGTGCCAGCAGCTTAGACAGGAATCAGTACTTC

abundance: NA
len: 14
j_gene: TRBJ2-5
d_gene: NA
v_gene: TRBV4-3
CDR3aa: CASSQDLYQETQYF
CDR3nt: TGCGCCAGCAGCCAAGATCTCTACCAAGAGACCCAGTACTTC

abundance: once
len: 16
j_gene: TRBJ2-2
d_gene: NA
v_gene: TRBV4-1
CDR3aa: CASSQDRGRASGELFF
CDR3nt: TGCGCCAGCAGCCAAGATCGGGGCAGGGCTTCCGGGGAGCTGTTTTTT

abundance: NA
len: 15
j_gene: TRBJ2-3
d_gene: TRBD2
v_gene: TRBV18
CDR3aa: CASSPLAGATDTQYF
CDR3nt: TGTGCCAGCTCACCTCTAGCGGGAGCCACAGATACGCAGTATTTT

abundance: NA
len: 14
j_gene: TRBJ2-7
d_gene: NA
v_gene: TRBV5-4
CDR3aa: CASAQDEGVYEQYF
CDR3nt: TGTGCCAGCGCCCAGGATGAGGGGGTCTACGAGCAGTACTTC

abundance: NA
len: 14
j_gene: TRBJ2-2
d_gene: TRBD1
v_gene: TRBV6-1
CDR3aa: CAVTGTANTGELFF
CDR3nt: TGTGCCGTTACCGGGACAGCGAACACCGGGGAGCTGTTTTTT

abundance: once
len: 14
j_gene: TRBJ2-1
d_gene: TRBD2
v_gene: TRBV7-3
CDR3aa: CASRVPSGSNEQFF
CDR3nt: TGTGCCAGCAGGGTGCCTAGCGGGAGCAATGAGCAGTTCTTC

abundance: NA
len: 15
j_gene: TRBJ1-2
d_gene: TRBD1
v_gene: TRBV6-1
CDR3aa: CASRGSRDRSYGYTF
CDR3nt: TGTGCCAGCAGGGGGTCCCGGGACAGGAGCTATGGCTACACCTTC

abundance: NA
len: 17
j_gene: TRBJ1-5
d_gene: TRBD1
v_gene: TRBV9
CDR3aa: CASSTGTDILGNQPQHF
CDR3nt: TGTGCCAGCAGCACCGGGACAGATATCCTTGGGAATCAGCCCCAGCATTTT

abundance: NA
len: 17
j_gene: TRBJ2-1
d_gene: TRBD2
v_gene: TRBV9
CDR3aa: CASSVRRAGVSDNEQFF
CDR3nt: TGTGCCAGCAGCGTACGCAGAGCGGGGGTGAGCGACAATGAGCAGTTCTTC

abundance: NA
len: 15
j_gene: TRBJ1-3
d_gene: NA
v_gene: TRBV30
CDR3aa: CAWKGYGISGNTIYF
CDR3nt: TGTGCCTGGAAGGGTTATGGGATCTCTGGAAACACCATATATTTT

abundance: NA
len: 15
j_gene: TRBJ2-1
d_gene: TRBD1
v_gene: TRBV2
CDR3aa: CASRTTGGFYNEQFF
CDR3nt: TGTGCCAGCAGGACGACAGGGGGGTTCTACAATGAGCAGTTCTTC

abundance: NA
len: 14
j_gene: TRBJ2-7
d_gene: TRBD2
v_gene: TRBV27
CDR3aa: CASHGRERAYEQYF
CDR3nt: TGTGCCAGCCATGGGAGGGAAAGGGCCTACGAGCAGTACTTC

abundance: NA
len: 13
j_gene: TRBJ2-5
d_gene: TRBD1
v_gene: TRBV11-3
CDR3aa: CASSQGAQETQYF
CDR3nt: TGTGCCAGCAGCCAGGGGGCTCAAGAGACCCAGTACTTC

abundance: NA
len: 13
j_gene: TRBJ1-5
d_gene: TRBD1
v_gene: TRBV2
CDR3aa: CASSQGADQPQHF
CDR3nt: TGTGCCAGCAGTCAGGGGGCAGATCAGCCCCAGCATTTT

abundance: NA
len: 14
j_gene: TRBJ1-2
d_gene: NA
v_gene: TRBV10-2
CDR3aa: CASSEGAGAYGYTF
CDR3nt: TGCGCCAGCAGTGAAGGGGCGGGTGCCTATGGCTACACCTTC

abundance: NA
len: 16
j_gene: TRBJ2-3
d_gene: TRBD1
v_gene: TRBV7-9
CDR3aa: CASSLKTGGIPDTQYF
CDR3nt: TGTGCCAGCAGCTTAAAGACAGGGGGCATCCCAGATACGCAGTATTTT

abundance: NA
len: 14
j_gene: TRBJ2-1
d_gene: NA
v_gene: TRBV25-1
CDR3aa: CASALPSSYNEQFF
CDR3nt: TGTGCCAGCGCCTTACCGAGCTCCTACAATGAGCAGTTCTTC

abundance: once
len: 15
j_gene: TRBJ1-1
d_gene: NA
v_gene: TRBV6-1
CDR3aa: CASSGSDSVNTEAFF
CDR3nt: TGTGCCAGCAGTGGATCGGACAGCGTGAACACTGAAGCTTTCTTT

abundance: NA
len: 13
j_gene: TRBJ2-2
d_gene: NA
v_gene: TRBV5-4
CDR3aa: CASSLTGSGELFF
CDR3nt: TGTGCCAGCAGCTTGACGGGATCCGGGGAGCTGTTTTTT

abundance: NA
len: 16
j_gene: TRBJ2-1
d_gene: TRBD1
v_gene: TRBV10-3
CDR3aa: CAISESTQGADNEQFF
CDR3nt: TGTGCCATCAGTGAGTCGACGCAGGGGGCCGACAATGAGCAGTTCTTC

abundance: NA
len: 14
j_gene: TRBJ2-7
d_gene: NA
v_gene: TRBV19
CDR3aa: CASKGVGEGHEQYF
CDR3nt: TGTGCCAGTAAGGGAGTGGGAGAGGGCCACGAGCAGTACTTC

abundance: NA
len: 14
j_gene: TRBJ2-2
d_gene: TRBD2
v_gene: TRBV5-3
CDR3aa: CAWGGRDHTGELFF
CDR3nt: TGTGCCTGGGGAGGGCGGGACCACACCGGGGAGCTGTTTTTT

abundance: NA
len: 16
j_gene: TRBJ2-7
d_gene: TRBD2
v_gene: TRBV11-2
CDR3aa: CASSTVRTSGKYEQYF
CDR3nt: TGTGCCAGCAGCACCGTACGGACTAGCGGGAAATACGAGCAGTACTTC

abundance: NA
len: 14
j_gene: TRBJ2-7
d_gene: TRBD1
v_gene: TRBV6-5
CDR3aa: CASSYSRDSYEQYF
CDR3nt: TGTGCCAGCAGTTACTCGAGGGACAGTTACGAGCAGTACTTC

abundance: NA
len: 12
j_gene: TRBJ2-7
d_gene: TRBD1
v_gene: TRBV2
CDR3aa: CASRRDSYEQYF
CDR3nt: TGTGCCAGCAGAAGGGACAGCTACGAGCAGTACTTC

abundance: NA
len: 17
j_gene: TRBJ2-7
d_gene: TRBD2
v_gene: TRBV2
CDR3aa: CASKRPGLAGGPGEQYF
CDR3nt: TGTGCCAGCAAAAGACCGGGACTAGCGGGAGGGCCGGGCGAGCAGTACTTC

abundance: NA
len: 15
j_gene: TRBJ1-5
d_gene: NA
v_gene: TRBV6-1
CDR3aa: CASSEGGGSNQPQHF
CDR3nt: TGTGCCAGCAGTGAAGGCGGGGGCAGCAATCAGCCCCAGCATTTT

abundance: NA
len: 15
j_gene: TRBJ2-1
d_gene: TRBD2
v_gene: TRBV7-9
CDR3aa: CASSFYLAGVDEQFF
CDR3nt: TGTGCCAGCAGCTTTTACCTAGCGGGAGTCGATGAGCAGTTCTTC

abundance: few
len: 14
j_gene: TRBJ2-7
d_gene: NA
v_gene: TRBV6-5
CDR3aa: CASSNRDGAYEQYF
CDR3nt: TGTGCCAGCAGTAATAGGGACGGTGCCTACGAGCAGTACTTC

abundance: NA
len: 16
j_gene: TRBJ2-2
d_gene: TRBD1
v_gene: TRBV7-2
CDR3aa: CASSLFGAGGTGELFF
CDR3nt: TGTGCCAGCAGCTTATTCGGGGCAGGGGGAACCGGGGAGCTGTTTTTT

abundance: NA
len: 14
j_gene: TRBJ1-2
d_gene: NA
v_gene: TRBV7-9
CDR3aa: CASSFSTGQRGYTF
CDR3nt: TGTGCCAGCAGCTTTTCGACAGGACAGAGAGGCTACACCTTC

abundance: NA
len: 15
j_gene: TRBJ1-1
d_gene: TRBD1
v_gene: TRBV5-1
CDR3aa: CASSLDRGRNTEAFF
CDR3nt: TGCGCCAGCAGCTTAGACAGGGGAAGGAACACTGAAGCTTTCTTT